These T cell receptor beta chains were read from a single sample in a study of cytomegalovirus exposure and HLA in healthy donors. The table came from immunoSEQ multiplex PCR; TCRdb's copy has only in-frame clones and leaves some out. The data show 80,000 to 100,000 clones, under 85% seen once. Sequenced input: PBMCs. The receptors were gathered from a man between 18 and 35 years old in good health and CMV-seropositive. Each CDR3 is given with its conserved first and last residue. Each record gives: D gene, clone size, J gene, V gene, CDR3 DNA, CDR3 protein. The D gene is left open where the match is weak. Clone sizes are given selectively: once, few, many, or a class where the clone is expanded.

- | few | TRBJ2-7 | TRBV11-3 | TGTGCCAGCAGCTTAGACCACCGGGACAACGGACCCTACGAGCAGTACTTC | CASSLDHRDNGPYEQYF
- | few | TRBJ2-5 | TRBV5-1 | TGCGCCAGCAGTCTCGGTCCGGGGGAGACCCAGTACTTC | CASSLGPGETQYF
TRBD1 | few | TRBJ1-2 | TRBV7-9 | TGTGCCAGCAGCTTAACAGGGGCTGGCTACACCTTC | CASSLTGAGYTF
TRBD1 | - | TRBJ1-5 | TRBV5-1 | TGCGCCAGCAGCTTGGGACAGGGCGCTCAGCCCCAGCATTTT | CASSLGQGAQPQHF
- | - | TRBJ1-1 | TRBV7-8 | TGTGCCAGCAGCTTAGCGTTAGGGGTGAACACTGAAGCTTTCTTT | CASSLALGVNTEAFF
TRBD2 | - | TRBJ2-7 | TRBV4-1 | TGCGCCAGCAGCCAAGCCGGGACTACTACCTCCTACGAGCAGTACTTC | CASSQAGTTTSYEQYF
- | - | TRBJ1-6 | TRBV30 | TGTGCCTGGAAAGCATTAAACTCCTATAATTCACCCCTCCACTTT | CAWKALNSYNSPLHF
TRBD1 | - | TRBJ1-2 | TRBV6-1 | TGTGCCAGCAGTGCCGCATGGACAGGGGATACCTATGGCTACACCTTC | CASSAAWTGDTYGYTF
TRBD1 | - | TRBJ1-1 | TRBV29-1 | TGCAGCGTTGACAACGGACAGGGGAGGGTTAGTGAGTTCTTT | CSVDNGQGRVSEFF
TRBD1 | - | TRBJ2-7 | TRBV2 | TGTGCCAGCAGTGAAGCCCGACAGGGGGGGGTGTCCTACGAGCAGTACTTC | CASSEARQGGVSYEQYF
- | - | TRBJ1-1 | TRBV15 | TGTGCCACCAGCAGAGCTATGAGACAGAACACTGAAGCTTTCTTT | CATSRAMRQNTEAFF
- | few | TRBJ2-7 | TRBV27 | TGTGCCAGCAGTGCCACTTACGAGCAGTACTTC | CASSATYEQYF
- | - | TRBJ1-1 | TRBV7-6 | TGTGCCAGCAGCCCGACCTCCGGGTTGTTCACTGAAGCTTTCTTT | CASSPTSGLFTEAFF
- | few | TRBJ2-3 | TRBV4-1 | TGCGCCAGCAGCCAAGCAGGAACGCAGTATTTT | CASSQAGTQYF
- | once | TRBJ1-2 | TRBV4-1 | TGCGCCAGCAGCCAAGAATTCGCGGGGCAACTCTATGGCTACACCTTC | CASSQEFAGQLYGYTF
TRBD2 | - | TRBJ2-3 | TRBV28 | TGTGCCAGCAGTTTATCAGCGGGGGGTGTATTGGATACGCAGTATTTT | CASSLSAGGVLDTQYF
- | - | TRBJ1-2 | TRBV7-9 | TGTGCCAGCAGCTGGACAGTGAACTATGGCTACACCTTC | CASSWTVNYGYTF
TRBD1 | - | TRBJ2-3 | TRBV5-1 | TGCGCCAGCAGCCCGCCCCTTTCGACAGGGGGGACAGATACGCAGTATTTT | CASSPPLSTGGTDTQYF
- | - | TRBJ1-1 | TRBV28 | TGTGCCAGCAGCCCCCGGGGGACTGAAGCTTTCTTT | CASSPRGTEAFF
- | - | TRBJ1-1 | TRBV7-6 | TGTGCCAGCAGCTTAGATTTAAGAGGGGGGAACACTGAAGCTTTCTTT | CASSLDLRGGNTEAFF
TRBD2 | few | TRBJ2-3 | TRBV7-6 | TGTGCCAGCAGCTCGTCGGGACTAGCGGGGGGGCTGGTCACAGATACGCAGTATTTT | CASSSSGLAGGLVTDTQYF
TRBD1 | - | TRBJ2-1 | TRBV6-6 | TGTGCCAGCCGGGGGACAGGGTTGAATGAGCAGTTCTTC | CASRGTGLNEQFF
TRBD1 | - | TRBJ2-7 | TRBV4-1 | TGCGCCAGCAGCCAGACAGATTTCACCGGGACAGGGGTCTACGAGCAGTACTTC | CASSQTDFTGTGVYEQYF
TRBD2 | once | TRBJ2-3 | TRBV19 | TGTGCCAGTAGTACCCCCTCTAGCGGGGGGGCAGATACGCAGTATTTT | CASSTPSSGGADTQYF
TRBD2 | once | TRBJ2-3 | TRBV7-9 | TGTGCCAGCAGCCCGGGGACTAGCGGGGGCGGGGATACGCAGTATTTT | CASSPGTSGGGDTQYF
- | - | TRBJ1-5 | TRBV10-2 | TGCGCCAGCAGTGACAGGGATTATAGCAATCAGCCCCAGCATTTT | CASSDRDYSNQPQHF
TRBD2 | - | TRBJ2-3 | TRBV6-5 | TGTGCCAGCAGCAATATAGCGGGGGGACCAGATACGCAGTATTTT | CASSNIAGGPDTQYF
- | - | TRBJ1-2 | TRBV28 | TGTGCCAGCAGTACCGCAGGGGACTATGGCTACACCTTC | CASSTAGDYGYTF
TRBD2 | - | TRBJ2-1 | TRBV5-4 | TGTGCCAGCAGCTTGTTAGCGGGGGGGGAGTTCTTC | CASSLLAGGEFF
- | - | TRBJ2-5 | TRBV19 | TGTGCCAGCTCTCGGGGGGAGACCCAGTACTTC | CASSRGETQYF
TRBD2 | - | TRBJ2-3 | TRBV27 | TGTGCCAGCAGTTTAGACGGGGGGGCTGGAGATACGCAGTATTTT | CASSLDGGAGDTQYF
- | - | TRBJ1-2 | TRBV2 | TGTGCCAGCAGCAGGGATAACTATGGCTACACCTTC | CASSRDNYGYTF
- | - | TRBJ1-2 | TRBV2 | TGTGCCAGCAGTGAGTATCAGGCCGGAGGACTTTATGGCTACACCTTC | CASSEYQAGGLYGYTF
- | few | TRBJ2-2 | TRBV27 | TGTGCCAGCAGTGCAAATCCGGGACAATGGACCGGGGAGCTGTTTTTT | CASSANPGQWTGELFF
- | - | TRBJ2-3 | TRBV27 | TGTGCCAGCGGACACAGAACAGATACGCAGTATTTT | CASGHRTDTQYF
- | - | TRBJ1-5 | TRBV5-1 | TGCGCCAGCAGCTTGGAAGGGGGGGTTCAGCCCCAGCATTTT | CASSLEGGVQPQHF
- | - | TRBJ2-1 | TRBV5-1 | TGCGCCAGCAGCCTGACCCCGCGACTTCAGTTCTTC | CASSLTPRLQFF
- | - | TRBJ2-1 | TRBV9 | TGTGCCAGCAGCGAGGAGGGGGGGCCCTACAATGAGCAGTTCTTC | CASSEEGGPYNEQFF
- | - | TRBJ1-6 | TRBV11-2 | TGTGCCAGCAGCGGCCGGGACAAATCCCTCCACTTT | CASSGRDKSLHF
- | - | TRBJ1-6 | TRBV14 | TGTGCCAGCAGCCAACCCAGGGGCCGCCTCCACTTT | CASSQPRGRLHF
- | - | TRBJ1-5 | TRBV7-6 | TGTGCCAGCAGCCCCGACAGTTTGGGCCAGCCCCAGCATTTT | CASSPDSLGQPQHF
- | few | TRBJ1-1 | TRBV5-1 | TGCGCCAGCGCCGGGACCGGAGGGCCGAACACTGAAGCTTTCTTT | CASAGTGGPNTEAFF
- | - | TRBJ2-2 | TRBV5-1 | TGCGCCAGCAGCTTGGCGATCAGGGAGAACACCGGGGAGCTGTTTTTT | CASSLAIRENTGELFF
TRBD2 | - | TRBJ2-7 | TRBV5-1 | TGCGCCAGCAGGTTCGGGGCGGGGGGGGGCGAGCAGTACTTC | CASRFGAGGGEQYF
- | once | TRBJ1-6 | TRBV6-5 | TGTGCCAGCTGCTTGGGGGGGAATTCACCCCTCCACTTT | CASCLGGNSPLHF
- | few | TRBJ2-2 | TRBV4-1 | TGCGCCAGCAGCCAAGATGGGGGAGGCGGGGAGCTGTTTTTT | CASSQDGGGGELFF
- | few | TRBJ2-5 | TRBV7-3 | TGTGCCAGCAGCTTAAGCGGCCAGGAGGGGACCCAGTACTTC | CASSLSGQEGTQYF
TRBD2 | few | TRBJ2-3 | TRBV6-4 | TGTGCCACGTCTAGCGGGGAAACAGATACGCAGTATTTT | CATSSGETDTQYF
TRBD1 | - | TRBJ1-1 | TRBV27 | TGTGCCAGCAGTTTCACAGGGGGGTACACTGAAGCTTTCTTT | CASSFTGGYTEAFF